The entry below describes one TCR beta chain. The PCR used 60 Vbeta and 13 Jbeta primers. Here immunoSEQ multiplex PCR was the method, and the copy in TCRdb shows in-frame clones only, minus some. The sample includes around 140,000 clones, more than 70% of them seen just once. This record belongs to a study of cytomegalovirus exposure and HLA in healthy donors. This CDR3 has 15 residues. CDR1 is SGHTA and CDR2 is FQGNSA in the germline V gene. Trimming cost V 4 bases and J 4 bases; bases outside gene matches: 5. The TCR was taken from a male donor in good health and CMV-seronegative. Sequenced input: PBMCs. V is TRBV7-2 and J is TRBJ2-2; 8 nucleotides align to TRBD1. The CDR3 is CASSYQGAITGELFF. The DNA for the CDR3 is TGTGCCAGCAGCTACCAGGGGGCAATCACCGGGGAGCTGTTTTTT.